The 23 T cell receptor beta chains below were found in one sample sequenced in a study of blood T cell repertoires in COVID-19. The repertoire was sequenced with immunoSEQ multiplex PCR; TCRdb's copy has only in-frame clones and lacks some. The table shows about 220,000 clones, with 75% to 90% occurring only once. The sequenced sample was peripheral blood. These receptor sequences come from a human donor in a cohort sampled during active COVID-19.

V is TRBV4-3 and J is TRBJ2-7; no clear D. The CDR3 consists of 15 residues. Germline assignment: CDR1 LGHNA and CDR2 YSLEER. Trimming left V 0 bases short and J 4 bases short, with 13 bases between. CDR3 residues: CASSQDKLRAYEQYF. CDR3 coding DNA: TGCGCCAGCAGCCAAGATAAATTAAGAGCGTACGAGCAGTACTTC.

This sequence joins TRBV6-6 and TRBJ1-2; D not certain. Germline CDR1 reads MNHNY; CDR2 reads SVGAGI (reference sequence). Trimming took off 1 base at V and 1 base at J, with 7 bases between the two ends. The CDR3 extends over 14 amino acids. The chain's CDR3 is CASSYYGSNYGYTF. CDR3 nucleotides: TGTGCCAGCAGTTACTATGGCAGTAACTATGGCTACACCTTC.

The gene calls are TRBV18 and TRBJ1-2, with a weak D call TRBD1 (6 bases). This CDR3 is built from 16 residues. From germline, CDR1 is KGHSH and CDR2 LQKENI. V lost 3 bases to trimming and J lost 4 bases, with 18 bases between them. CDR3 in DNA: TGTGCCAGCTCACCCAACACAGGGCCAATTGTCTATGGCTACACCTTC. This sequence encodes CASSPNTGPIVYGYTF.

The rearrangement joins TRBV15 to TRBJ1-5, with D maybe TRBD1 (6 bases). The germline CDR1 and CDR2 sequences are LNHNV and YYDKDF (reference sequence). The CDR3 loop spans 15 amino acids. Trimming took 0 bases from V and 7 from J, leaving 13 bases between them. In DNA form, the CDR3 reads TGTGCCACCAGCAGAGAGACAGGCCGGGAACAGCCCCAGCATTTT. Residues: CATSRETGREQPQHF.

In nucleotides, the CDR3 is TGTGCCAGCAGTTTAAGTTGGCGGGAGCCGCAGTATTTT. Translation: CASSLSWREPQYF. The chain couples TRBV28 to TRBJ2-3; 7 bases match TRBD2. The CDR3 consists of 13 residues. CDR1 is MDHEN and CDR2 is SYDVKM in the germline V gene. V lost 2 bases, J lost 10 bases, and 6 bases stayed unmatched.

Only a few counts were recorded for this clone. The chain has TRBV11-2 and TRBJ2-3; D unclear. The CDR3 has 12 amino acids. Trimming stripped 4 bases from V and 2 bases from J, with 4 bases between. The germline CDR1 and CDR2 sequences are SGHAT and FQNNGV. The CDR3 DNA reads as TGTGCCAGCAGCTCCAACACAGATACGCAGTATTTT. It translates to CASSSNTDTQYF.

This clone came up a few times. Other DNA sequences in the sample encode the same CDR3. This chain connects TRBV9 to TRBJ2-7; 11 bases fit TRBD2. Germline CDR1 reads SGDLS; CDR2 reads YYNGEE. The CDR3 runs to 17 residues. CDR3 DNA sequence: TGTCCCCGCAGCGTAGCGGGGGGGCTAGCGGGGTTCTACGAGCAGTACTTC. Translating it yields CPRSVAGGLAGFYEQYF.

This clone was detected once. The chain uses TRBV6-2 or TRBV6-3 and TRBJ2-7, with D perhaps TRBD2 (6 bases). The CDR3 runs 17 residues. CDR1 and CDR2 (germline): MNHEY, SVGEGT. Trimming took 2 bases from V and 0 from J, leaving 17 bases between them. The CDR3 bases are TGTGCCAGCAGTTACGGGAGGCTAGCGATGAGCTCCTACGAGCAGTACTTC. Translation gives CASSYGRLAMSSYEQYF.

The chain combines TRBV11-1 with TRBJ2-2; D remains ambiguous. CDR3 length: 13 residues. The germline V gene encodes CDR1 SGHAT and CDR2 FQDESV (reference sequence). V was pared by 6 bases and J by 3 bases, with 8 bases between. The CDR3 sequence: CASRPRDTGELFF. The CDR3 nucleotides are TGTGCCAGCAGACCGCGAGACACCGGGGAGCTGTTTTTT.

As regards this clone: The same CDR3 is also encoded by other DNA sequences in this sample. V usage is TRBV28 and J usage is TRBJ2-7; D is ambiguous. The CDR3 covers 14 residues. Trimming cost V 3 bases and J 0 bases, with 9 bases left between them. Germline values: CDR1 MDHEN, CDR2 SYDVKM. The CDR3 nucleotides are TGTGCCAGCAGTTTTCGTCTCTCCTCCTACGAGCAGTACTTC. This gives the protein CASSFRLSSYEQYF.

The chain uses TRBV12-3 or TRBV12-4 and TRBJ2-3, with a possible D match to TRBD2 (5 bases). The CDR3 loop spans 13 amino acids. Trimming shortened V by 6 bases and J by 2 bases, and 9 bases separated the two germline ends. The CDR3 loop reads CASSRGNTDTQYF. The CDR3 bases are TGTGCCAGCAGCCGGGGAAACACAGATACGCAGTATTTT.

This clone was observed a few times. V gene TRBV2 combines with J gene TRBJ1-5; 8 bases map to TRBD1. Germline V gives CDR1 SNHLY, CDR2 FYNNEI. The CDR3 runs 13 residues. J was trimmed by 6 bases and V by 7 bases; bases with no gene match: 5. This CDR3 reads CASNGQGGQPQHF. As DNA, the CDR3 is TGTGCCAGCAATGGACAGGGAGGTCAGCCCCAGCATTTT.

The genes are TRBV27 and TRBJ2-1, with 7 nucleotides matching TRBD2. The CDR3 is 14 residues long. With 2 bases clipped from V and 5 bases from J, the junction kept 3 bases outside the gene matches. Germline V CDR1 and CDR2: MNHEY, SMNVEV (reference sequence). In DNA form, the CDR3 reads TGTGCCAGCAGTTTACGCGGGAGTAACAATGAGCAGTTCTTC. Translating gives CASSLRGSNNEQFF.

CDR3 region: CASRETGPLEQFF. The CDR3 bases are TGTGCCAGCAGAGAAACGGGTCCTCTAGAGCAGTTCTTC. The chain is built from TRBV2 and TRBJ2-1; D unclear. With 6 bases removed from V and 10 bases from J, the gap between germline ends came to 16 bases. Looked up from germline, CDR1 is SNHLY and CDR2 is FYNNEI. This CDR3 has 13 residues.

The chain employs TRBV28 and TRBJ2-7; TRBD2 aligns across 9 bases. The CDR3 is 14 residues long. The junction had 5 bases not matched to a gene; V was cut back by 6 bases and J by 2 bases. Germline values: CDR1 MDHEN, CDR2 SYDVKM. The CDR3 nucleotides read TGTGCCAGCAGCCTCGCTAGCGGGGCCTACGAGCAGTACTTC. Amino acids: CASSLASGAYEQYF.

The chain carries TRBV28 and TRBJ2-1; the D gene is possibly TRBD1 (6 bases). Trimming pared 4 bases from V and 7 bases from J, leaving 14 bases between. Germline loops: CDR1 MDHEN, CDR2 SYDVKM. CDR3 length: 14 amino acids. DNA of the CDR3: TGTGCCAGCAGTTCCATCAGGGGTCCAAATGAGCAGTTCTTC. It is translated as CASSSIRGPNEQFF.

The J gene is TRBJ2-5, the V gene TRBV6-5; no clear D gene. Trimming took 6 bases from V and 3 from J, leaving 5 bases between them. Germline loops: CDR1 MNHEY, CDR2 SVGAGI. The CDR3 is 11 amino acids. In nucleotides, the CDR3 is TGTGCCAGCAGGGTAGAAGAGACCCAGTACTTC. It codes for CASRVEETQYF.

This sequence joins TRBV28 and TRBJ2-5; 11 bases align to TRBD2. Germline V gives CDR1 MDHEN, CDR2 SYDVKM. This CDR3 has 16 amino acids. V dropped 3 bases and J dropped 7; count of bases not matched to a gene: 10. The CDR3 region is CASSFRLAGGWGTQYF. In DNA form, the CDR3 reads TGTGCCAGCAGTTTCCGGCTAGCGGGAGGATGGGGGACCCAGTACTTC.

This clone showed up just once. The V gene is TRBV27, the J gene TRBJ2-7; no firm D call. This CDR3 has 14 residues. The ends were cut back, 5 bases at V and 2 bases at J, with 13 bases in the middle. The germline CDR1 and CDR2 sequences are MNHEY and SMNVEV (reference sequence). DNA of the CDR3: TGTGCCAGCAGTCCACAGTCGTCCCCCTACGAGCAGTACTTC. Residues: CASSPQSSPYEQYF.

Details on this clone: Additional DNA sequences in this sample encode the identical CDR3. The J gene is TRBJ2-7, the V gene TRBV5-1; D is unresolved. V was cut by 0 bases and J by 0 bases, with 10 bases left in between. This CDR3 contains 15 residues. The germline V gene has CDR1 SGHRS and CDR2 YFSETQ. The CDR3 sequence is CASSLGGGSSYEQYF. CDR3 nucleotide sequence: TGCGCCAGCAGCTTGGGTGGCGGCAGCTCCTACGAGCAGTACTTC.

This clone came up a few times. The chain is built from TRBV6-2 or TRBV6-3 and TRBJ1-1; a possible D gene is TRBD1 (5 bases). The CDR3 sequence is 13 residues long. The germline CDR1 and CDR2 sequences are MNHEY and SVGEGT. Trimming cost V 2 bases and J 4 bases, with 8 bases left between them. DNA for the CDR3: TGTGCCAGCAGTTACGGGGGGGGCACTGAAGCTTTCTTT. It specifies CASSYGGGTEAFF.

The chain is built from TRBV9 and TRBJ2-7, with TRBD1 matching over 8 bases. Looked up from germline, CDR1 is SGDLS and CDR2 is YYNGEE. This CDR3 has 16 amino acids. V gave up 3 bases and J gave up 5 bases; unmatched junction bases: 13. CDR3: CASSAALDRGQDEQYF. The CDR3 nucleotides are TGTGCCAGCAGCGCAGCCCTCGACAGGGGCCAAGACGAGCAGTACTTC.

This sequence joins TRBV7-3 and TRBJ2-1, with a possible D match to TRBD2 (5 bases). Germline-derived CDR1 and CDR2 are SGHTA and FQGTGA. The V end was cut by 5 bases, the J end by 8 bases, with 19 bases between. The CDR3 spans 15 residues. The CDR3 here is CASSPGRVARDEQFF. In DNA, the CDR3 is TGTGCCAGCAGCCCCGGACGGGTAGCGAGGGATGAGCAGTTCTTC.